This T cell receptor beta chain was identified during a study of T cells in localized non-small cell lung cancer. General study findings and limits: Longer overall survival accompanied higher blood T cell density.

Concerning this clone: The target antigen is unknown.

Sequencing was performed with immunoSEQ multiplex PCR; in TCRdb, only in-frame clones are kept and a portion is missing. Seen here are approximately 30,000 clones, roughly 90% observed once, and the top ten hold around 4%. CDR1 and CDR2 from the germline V gene are PRHDT and FYEKMQ (reference sequence). The CDR3 is 14 amino acids. V lost 5 bases to trimming and J lost 7 bases; unmatched junction nucleotides: 8. This specimen was peripheral blood, taken before any cancer treatment. The sequence was collected from a woman aged 35 to 75 with stage I lung adenocarcinoma. The genes are TRBV13 and TRBJ1-1; 9 positions match TRBD1. CDR3 sequence (DNA): TGTGCCAGCAGCGCCACAGGGGGCGCGGGTGAAGCTTTCTTT. Its translation: CASSATGGAGEAFF.